The rows below give T cell receptor beta chains drawn from one sample of a study of OX40 agonist ivuxolimab in advanced cancers. Only in-frame clones appear in the TCRdb table, and some are missing; sequencing was by immunoSEQ multiplex PCR. The table has around 17,000 clones, over 75% seen once. This specimen was CD4+ or CD8+ T cells sorted from blood, taken in a trial of the OX40 agonist ivuxolimab. Receptors were obtained from an adult with an advanced solid tumor such as melanoma, head and neck, liver or kidney cancer. CDR3s include the opening cysteine and the closing phenylalanine or tryptophan. A D gene is named only where the DNA matches it firmly. Rows may omit the clone size; those that give it use once, few, many or a size class.

j_call d_call v_call clone_size cdr3_nt cdr3_aa
TRBJ2-1 TRBD2 TRBV7-9 NA TGTGCCAGCAGCTCACCGGGACTACCTCCCTACAATGAGCAGTTCTTC CASSSPGLPPYNEQFF
TRBJ2-1 TRBD2 TRBV25-1 NA TGTGCCAGCAGTTTTGAGGGGACTAGCGGGAACAATGAGCAGTTCTTC CASSFEGTSGNNEQFF
TRBJ1-1 NA TRBV11-2 NA TGTGCCAGCAGCTTAGACCAAGGGCCTCGTAGGTCAGCTTTCTTT CASSLDQGPRRSAFF
TRBJ2-5 NA TRBV13 NA TGTGCCAGCATGGACAGAAGCTACCAAGAGACCCAGTACTTC CASMDRSYQETQYF
TRBJ2-3 TRBD2 TRBV7-2 NA TGTGCCAGCAGCTTCATTCGGGAGGGGACAGATACGCAGTATTTT CASSFIREGTDTQYF
TRBJ2-3 NA TRBV7-8 NA TGTGCCAGCAGCTTAGATTCCGAACCCGATACGCAGTATTTT CASSLDSEPDTQYF
TRBJ1-2 NA TRBV6-1 medium-sized TGTGCCAGCCTCATGACTAACTATGGCTACACCTTC CASLMTNYGYTF
TRBJ2-3 NA TRBV27 NA TGTGCCAGCACCGAGCGGGTCTATAGCACAGATACGCAGTATTTT CASTERVYSTDTQYF
TRBJ2-7 TRBD1 TRBV19 NA TGTGCCAGTAGTGACGGGACAGGGTCCGAGCAGTACTTC CASSDGTGSEQYF
TRBJ2-7 NA TRBV5-5 NA TGTGCCAGCAGCTCAGGGATGGCGATGGAGCAGTACTTC CASSSGMAMEQYF
TRBJ1-2 TRBD1 TRBV4-3 NA TGCGCCAGCACCCCCGGGACAGGGGGCTACGGCTACACCTTC CASTPGTGGYGYTF
TRBJ2-1 TRBD2 TRBV7-6 NA TGTGCCAGCAGCTTAGAAGCTGGGGTAGCGGGAGGGCCGGGAAATGAGCAGTTCTTC CASSLEAGVAGGPGNEQFF
TRBJ2-5 NA TRBV7-6 NA TGTGCCAGCAGCTTTGGAAACCAAGAGACCCAGTACTTC CASSFGNQETQYF
TRBJ1-2 NA TRBV5-6 NA TGTGCCAGCAGCCACGGGACAAGGGTTAATCAGGGCTACACCTTC CASSHGTRVNQGYTF
TRBJ1-2 TRBD1 TRBV27 large TGTGCCAGCAGCGAAAACCCTACGGGACAGGACTATGGCTACACCTTC CASSENPTGQDYGYTF
TRBJ2-3 NA TRBV9 NA TGTGCCAGCAGCGCCGAGGGTACAGATACGCAGTATTTT CASSAEGTDTQYF
TRBJ2-7 TRBD2 TRBV14 NA TGTGCCAGCAGCCAAGATTCGCTAGCGGCTTCCTACGAGCAGTACTTC CASSQDSLAASYEQYF
TRBJ2-7 TRBD1 TRBV29-1 NA TGCAGCGTCGCCGGGACAGGATCCGAGCAGTACTTC CSVAGTGSEQYF
TRBJ2-1 NA TRBV11-2 NA TGTGCCACACCCGGCGGGTCTACCACTACGAGCTACAATGAGCAGTTCTTC CATPGGSTTTSYNEQFF
TRBJ2-5 TRBD1 TRBV7-2 NA TGTGCCAGCAGAGAGCTTATTACCGTAGGTCGGGACAGTAAAGAGACCCAGTACTTC CASRELITVGRDSKETQYF
TRBJ1-1 NA TRBV9 NA TGTGCCAGACCCCCCTACAGGGCCCACTCCCAAATGAACACTGAAGCTTTCTTT CARPPYRAHSQMNTEAFF
TRBJ2-7 NA TRBV2 NA TGTGCCATCCACTTAGCGGCGATCTCCTACGAGCAGTACTTC CAIHLAAISYEQYF
TRBJ1-2 NA TRBV7-9 NA TGTGCCAGCAGCCCCGAAGTCTACTATGGCTACACCTTC CASSPEVYYGYTF
TRBJ1-4 NA TRBV19 NA TGTGCCAGTAGTATCTCGCTTTCGAATGAAAAACTGTTTTTT CASSISLSNEKLFF
TRBJ2-7 NA TRBV7-6 NA TGTGCCAGCAGCTTAGCGGGGGACCCCTCCTACGAGCAGTACTTC CASSLAGDPSYEQYF
TRBJ1-1 TRBD1 TRBV7-6 NA TGTGCCAGCAGCGCAACCAGGGGGCTGGACACTGAAGCTTTCTTT CASSATRGLDTEAFF
TRBJ2-3 NA TRBV11-3 NA TGTGCCAGCAGCTTGGACGCCAAGACATTATTAATCACAGATACGCAGTATTTT CASSLDAKTLLITDTQYF
TRBJ2-3 NA TRBV5-8 NA TGTGCCAGCAGCTTCTGGACTCTAAGCACAGATACGCAGTATTTT CASSFWTLSTDTQYF
TRBJ2-3 NA TRBV2 NA TGTGCCAGCAGTCGATCCGCCGATACGCAGTATTTT CASSRSADTQYF
TRBJ2-7 NA TRBV7-8 NA TGTGCCAGCAGCCTGGGGGCGAGCTCCTACGAGCAGTACTTC CASSLGASSYEQYF
TRBJ2-7 NA TRBV7-2 NA TGTGCCAGCAGCTTCAATCCCTCCTACGAGCAGTACTTC CASSFNPSYEQYF
TRBJ2-6 NA TRBV6-1 NA TGTGCCTCAGAGGTGGGGACTGGGGCCAACGTCCTGACTTTC CASEVGTGANVLTF
TRBJ2-1 NA TRBV11-3 NA TGTGCCAGCCGGATGAGGGGGATGGATGAGCAGTTCTTC CASRMRGMDEQFF
TRBJ2-7 TRBD2 TRBV6-6 once TGTGCCAGCAGTGTTGGGACTAGCGGTTCCTACGAGCAGTACTTC CASSVGTSGSYEQYF
TRBJ1-5 NA TRBV28 NA TGTGCCAGCCGCAAGCAGGGGCGCGGCAATCAGCCCCAGCATTTT CASRKQGRGNQPQHF
TRBJ2-1 NA TRBV28 NA TGTGCCAGCAGTTTATATCGCGGGACCTCCTACAATGAGCAGTTCTTC CASSLYRGTSYNEQFF
TRBJ1-1 NA TRBV27 NA TGTGCCAGCAGTTTAGGTCAGGCTTCTGAAGCTTTCTTT CASSLGQASEAFF
TRBJ1-5 NA TRBV5-1 NA TGCGCCAGCAGCTTGGGATGGGACCAGCCCCAGCATTTT CASSLGWDQPQHF
TRBJ2-3 NA TRBV4-1 NA TGCGCCAGCAGCCAAGACCCGGGCACAGATACGCAGTATTTT CASSQDPGTDTQYF
TRBJ2-3 NA TRBV27 NA TGTGCCAGCAGTTTGTACAGTGCAGATACGCAGTATTTT CASSLYSADTQYF
TRBJ2-3 NA TRBV11-3 NA TGTGCCAGCAGGTCACTAGATACGCAGTATTTT CASRSLDTQYF
TRBJ2-6 NA TRBV19 few TGTGCCAGTAGTATCCAGGAGGGGAACCCCAACTCTGGGGCCAACGTCCTGACTTTC CASSIQEGNPNSGANVLTF
TRBJ1-2 NA TRBV27 NA TGTGCCAGCAGTTTAAGTGGACTCTATGGCTACACCTTC CASSLSGLYGYTF
TRBJ2-1 NA TRBV19 NA TGTGCCAGTAGTATAGAGGGTACCCTCTCCTACAATGAGCAGTTCTTC CASSIEGTLSYNEQFF
TRBJ2-7 NA TRBV2 NA TGTGCCAGCAGTTTAGCACTCGACGAGCAGTACTTC CASSLALDEQYF
TRBJ2-7 NA TRBV5-2 NA TGCGCCAGCAGCCTTCTTGAATACGGTTCCCAATACGAGCAGTACTTC CASSLLEYGSQYEQYF
TRBJ2-7 TRBD1 TRBV6-9 few TGTGCCAGCAAGCCGGGACAGGGGGCCTACGAGCAGTACTTC CASKPGQGAYEQYF
TRBJ2-1 NA TRBV7-9 medium-sized TGTGCCAGCAGCTCCCCGGGTGTCGGGAGTAGGGATGAGCAGTTCTTC CASSSPGVGSRDEQFF
TRBJ2-1 TRBD2 TRBV5-1 NA TGCGCCAGCAGCTTTGGGGGACTAGCGGGAGTCTATGAGCAGTTCTTC CASSFGGLAGVYEQFF
TRBJ1-1 NA TRBV4-1 NA TGCGCCAGCAGCCAAGTAGATCACCGAAACACTGAAGCTTTCTTT CASSQVDHRNTEAFF
TRBJ2-4 TRBD1 TRBV10-1 few TGCGCCAGCAGTACCGGGACAGGCGAAAACATTCAGTACTTC CASSTGTGENIQYF
TRBJ1-5 NA TRBV21-1 NA TGTGCCAGCAGCAAAATCGGAGCGAGGGGGTCTAGCAATCAGCCCCAGCATTTT CASSKIGARGSSNQPQHF
TRBJ2-7 TRBD2 TRBV27 NA TGTGCCAGCAGTTTACTAGCGGAACATAACGAGCAGTACTTC CASSLLAEHNEQYF
TRBJ1-5 NA TRBV28 NA TGTGCCAGCAGTTACCCGGACGGGGGCAATCAGCCCCAGCATTTT CASSYPDGGNQPQHF